This T cell receptor (beta chain) was observed in a study of OX40 agonist ivuxolimab in advanced cancers. Measured with immunoSEQ multiplex PCR; TCRdb has only the in-frame clones, and not every one. The sample lists roughly 91,000 clones, about 96% seen once, with 2% in the top ten. This CDR3 is built from 15 residues. The germline CDR1 and CDR2 sequences are SNHLY and FYNNEI. Trimming took 5 bases from V and 7 from J, leaving 15 bases between them. This clone was found once. V usage is TRBV2 and J usage is TRBJ1-6; maybe TRBD1 (5 bases). Sequences were derived from CD4+ or CD8+ T cells sorted from blood, sampled in a trial of the OX40 agonist ivuxolimab. This receptor was taken from an adult with an advanced solid tumor such as melanoma, head and neck, liver or kidney cancer. The DNA for the CDR3 is TGTGCCAGCAGTATGGCCTCAGGGTTAAATTCACCCCTCCACTTT. This translates into CASSMASGLNSPLHF.